This T cell receptor (beta chain) was captured in a study of T-cell reconstitution after alpha-beta-depleted transplantation in children (dated by TCRdb to 2016 to 2017). About the study as a whole: T-cell immune reconstitution after TCRalphabeta/CD19-depleted allogeneic hematopoietic cell transplantation in children was quantitatively tracked in the study by means of TCR repertoire profiling. The investigation overall reported the following: The high TCRbeta diversity at day 60 in some patients was ascribed to recipient T cells and intrathymic progenitors that had survived conditioning. About two months after transplant, the apparently early recovery of alphabetaT-cell counts reportedly depended on just several hundred clones that had expanded rapidly and came from non-depleted graft cells. Over subsequent months, a decline in hyperexpanded clone frequencies was noted, and after one year, T-cell counts and TCRbeta diversity were mostly ascribed to newly produced T cells.

This specimen's treatment or condition label, interpreted: allogeneic hematopoietic cell transplantation with graft depleted of TCRalphabeta T cells and CD19 B cells. Transplant recipients were children who received TCRalphabeta/CD19-depleted allogeneic hematopoietic cell grafts. The library was prepared using PCR. Sequenced using an Illumina HiSeq 2500. To normalize quantification of the TCRbeta repertoire, the TCR libraries were built with molecular barcoding that relied on unique molecular identifiers. TCRdb cleaned the public reads at Q25 with fastp, built clones with MiXCR and kept in-frame beta chains. Rows with one shared CDR3 protein collapse into an entry with the most common genes and DNA. Within this sample are a few hundred thousand distinct CDR3 sequences, with 25% of them counted one time only. In total, the top ten clones hold around 2.5% of the sample. This clonotype was seen at least ten times. Its binding antigen is unknown. No much larger clone is present one base from it, and per-base qualities are unavailable.

CDR1 and CDR2 are drawn from the germline V gene (reference sequence): MNHEY, SMNVEV. The trim is 6 bases for V and 1 base for J, with a gap of 12 bases between the germline ends. The CDR3 runs 15 residues from the cysteine to the phenylalanine. Here the CDR3 DNA is all that survives: 45 bases in frame from base 1. The V and J segments used are TRBV27 and TRBJ2-2; the D element could tentatively be TRBD1 or TRBD2, as 5 bases agree for each. The sample in question was PBMCs, obtained before TCRalphabeta/CD19-depleted stem cell transplant. The TCR comes from a girl aged 2-9 years with Fanconi anemia, due to receive a stem cell transplant. The CDR3 is CASSFGTGNTGELFF. The nucleotides are TGTGCCAGCAGCTTTGGGACGGGGAACACCGGGGAGCTGTTTTTT.